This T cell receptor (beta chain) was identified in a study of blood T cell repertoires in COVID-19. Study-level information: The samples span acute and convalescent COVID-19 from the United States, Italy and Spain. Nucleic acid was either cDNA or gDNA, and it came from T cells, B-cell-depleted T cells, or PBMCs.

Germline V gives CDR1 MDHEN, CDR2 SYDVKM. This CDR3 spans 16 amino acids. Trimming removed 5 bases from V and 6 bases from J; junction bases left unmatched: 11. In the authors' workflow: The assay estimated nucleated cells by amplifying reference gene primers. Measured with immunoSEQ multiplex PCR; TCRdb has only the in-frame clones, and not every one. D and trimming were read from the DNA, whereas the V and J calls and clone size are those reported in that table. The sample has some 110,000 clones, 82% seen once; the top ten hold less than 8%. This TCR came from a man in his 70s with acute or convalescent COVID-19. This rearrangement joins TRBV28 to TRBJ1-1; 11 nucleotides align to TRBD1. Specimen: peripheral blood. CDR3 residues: CASSPRTGGASAEAFF. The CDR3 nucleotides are TGTGCCAGCAGTCCCCGGACAGGGGGCGCGTCAGCTGAAGCTTTCTTT.